These T cell receptor beta chains were read from a single sample in a study of cytomegalovirus exposure and HLA in healthy donors. The data were produced by immunoSEQ multiplex PCR, yet TCRdb's version contains in-frame clones alone and is incomplete. This table has over 130,000 clones, roughly 77% appearing once. Sequenced: PBMCs. These receptors were taken from a woman between 25 and 40 years old in good health and CMV-seronegative. Both conserved end residues are part of each CDR3. D genes are given only for firm matches. For some rows the clone size is stated as once, few or many, or as a class when expanded; others skip it.

TRBD2 | TRBJ2-5 | TRBV4-1 | . | CASSGDYRRAQETQYF | TGCGCCAGCAGCGGGGACTACCGCAGGGCCCAAGAGACCCAGTACTTC
. | TRBJ1-4 | TRBV2 | . | CASSDIQGTNEKLFF | TGTGCCAGCAGTGACATACAGGGAACTAATGAAAAACTGTTTTTT
TRBD1 | TRBJ1-2 | TRBV2 | once | CASSEQGAQPLYGYTF | TGTGCCAGCAGTGAACAGGGGGCGCAGCCCCTCTATGGCTACACCTTC
TRBD2 | TRBJ2-2 | TRBV5-4 | . | CASSLGLALNTGELFF | TGTGCCAGCAGCTTGGGACTAGCGTTGAACACCGGGGAGCTGTTTTTT
. | TRBJ1-3 | TRBV28 | . | CASSYRRSSGNTIYF | TGTGCCAGCAGTTACAGACGGTCCTCTGGAAACACCATATATTTT
. | TRBJ1-1 | TRBV23-1 | . | CASSQGRVVDRNTEAFF | TGCGCCAGCAGTCAAGGCAGGGTTGTTGATAGGAACACTGAAGCTTTCTTT
. | TRBJ1-3 | TRBV27 | . | CASSPTTGNTIYF | TGTGCCAGCAGTCCTACTACTGGAAACACCATATATTTT
TRBD2 | TRBJ2-7 | TRBV28 | . | CASSPSGRGSYEQYF | TGTGCCAGCAGCCCTAGCGGGAGAGGGTCCTACGAGCAGTACTTC
. | TRBJ2-5 | TRBV28 | . | CASSLDSFQETQYF | TGTGCCAGCAGTTTAGACTCCTTCCAAGAGACCCAGTACTTC
. | TRBJ2-3 | TRBV19 | once | CASSIGRSLSNQPQYF | TGTGCCAGTAGTATAGGACGCAGCCTTAGCAATCAGCCCCAGTATTTT
. | TRBJ1-1 | TRBV5-4 | . | CASSLTDTEAFF | TGTGCCAGCAGCTTGACGGACACTGAAGCTTTCTTT
. | TRBJ1-1 | TRBV9 | . | CASSVGGRGEAFF | TGTGCCAGCAGCGTAGGGGGGAGGGGTGAAGCTTTCTTT
. | TRBJ1-2 | TRBV5-6 | . | CASSLGGNYYGYTF | TGTGCCAGCAGCCTCGGGGGGAACTACTATGGCTACACCTTC
TRBD2 | TRBJ2-1 | TRBV11-2 | . | CASSWTSGTAYNEQFF | TGTGCCAGCAGTTGGACTAGCGGGACCGCCTACAATGAGCAGTTCTTC
. | TRBJ2-1 | TRBV6-4 | . | CASSDEATKYNEQFF | TGTGCCAGCAGTGACGAAGCGACTAAGTACAATGAGCAGTTCTTC
. | TRBJ2-3 | TRBV19 | . | CASSQHTWAKPSTDTQYF | TGTGCCAGTAGCCAACATACATGGGCGAAGCCTAGCACAGATACGCAGTATTTT
. | TRBJ1-5 | TRBV7-9 | . | CASSLGGGGNQPQHF | TGTGCCAGCAGCTTAGGAGGAGGGGGCAATCAGCCCCAGCATTTT
TRBD1 | TRBJ1-2 | TRBV11-1 | . | CASSEGTGDGYTF | TGTGCCAGCAGCGAGGGGACAGGGGATGGCTACACCTTC
. | TRBJ1-4 | TRBV25-1 | . | CASSEYLGGSGEKLFF | TGTGCCAGCAGTGAATATCTGGGGGGGTCGGGCGAAAAACTGTTTTTT
TRBD2 | TRBJ2-3 | TRBV9 | . | CAGSVGGGAGDTQYF | TGTGCCGGCAGCGTTGGCGGGGGAGCCGGTGATACGCAGTATTTT